This T cell receptor beta chain was observed in a study of Graves' ophthalmopathy and Graves' hyperthyroidism. Study-wide context: At initial diagnosis, peripheral blood was obtained, and this preceded any treatment.

Investigators amplified TCR beta CDR3 regions from RNA transcripts. HTBI primers primed a first-round RT-PCR, and a second-round multiplex PCR followed. TCRdb passed the multiplex PCR reads through MiXCR, listing each CDR3 protein once. The top ten clones hold approximately 7% of a sample with approximately 410,000 distinct CDR3 sequences, about 16% of them seen once. The V gene lost 6 bases and the J gene lost 5 bases, with 26 bases spanning the gap. This CDR3 is built from 17 residues. Germline V gene lookup returns CDR1 SGHAT and CDR2 FQNNGV. This clonotype occurred many times. The sequenced material came from peripheral blood. The TCR originated in a woman in her late teens or twenties with stable Graves' hyperthyroidism. The rearrangement joins TRBV11-2 to TRBJ2-7; weak D call: TRBD1 (6 bases). The CDR3 sequence: CASRGGRGRGILNEQYF. The CDR3 DNA sequence: TGTGCCAGCAGAGGTGGCAGGGGAAGGGGCATCTTGAACGAGCAGTACTTC.